A single sample is the source of the 13 T cell receptor beta chains below, sequenced in a study of blood T cell repertoires in COVID-19. Method: immunoSEQ multiplex PCR; TCRdb's copy keeps in-frame clones and lacks some. The profile shows fewer than 400,000 clones, around nine tenths of them singletons. The sequencing sample was made of peripheral blood. The receptors stem from a woman in her 30s with COVID-19, enrolled during active disease.

The genes are TRBV5-1 and TRBJ1-2; weak D call: TRBD1 (5 bases). The CDR3 totals 16 residues. Germline V gene data show CDR1 as SGHRS and CDR2 as YFSETQ. V was cut by 4 bases and J by 0 bases, with 16 bases left in between. The CDR3 sequence is CASSPIGGTPNYGYTF. CDR3 in DNA: TGCGCCAGCAGCCCTATTGGGGGGACTCCTAACTATGGCTACACCTTC.

This chain links TRBV11-3 with TRBJ1-2, with a tentative D call TRBD1 (5 bases). Germline V gene sequence: CDR1 SGHNT, CDR2 YENEEA. This CDR3 has 13 amino acids. The ends were cut back, 1 base at V and 5 bases at J, with 8 bases in the middle. The CDR3 DNA is TGTGCCAGCAGCTTAGCACAGGAGTATGGCTACACCTTC. It encodes CASSLAQEYGYTF.

The genes are TRBV6-5 and TRBJ1-2, with a tentative D call TRBD1 (6 bases). V lost 0 bases and J lost 4, with 12 bases in between. From germline, CDR1 is MNHEY and CDR2 SVGAGI. The CDR3 runs to 15 residues. CDR3 coding DNA: TGTGCCAGCAGTTACTCGAGGGACAAGTTCTATGGCTACACCTTC. Amino acid sequence: CASSYSRDKFYGYTF.

The V call is TRBV29-1, the J call TRBJ1-1; 11 nucleotides align to TRBD1. The CDR3 has 14 residues. J was trimmed by 2 bases and V by 7 bases; bases with no gene match: 6. Germline V gene data show CDR1 as SQVTM and CDR2 as ANQGSEA. The DNA for the CDR3 is TGCAGCGCACCGGGACAGGGGGTTAACACTGAAGCTTTCTTT. Residues: CSAPGQGVNTEAFF.

V gene TRBV27 combines with J gene TRBJ1-1, with 7 positions matching TRBD1. Germline lookup yields CDR1 MNHEY and CDR2 SMNVEV (reference sequence). CDR3 length: 15 amino acids. The junction had 9 bases not matched to a gene; V was cut back by 5 bases and J by 3 bases. CDR3 sequence reads: CASSLAGTVYTEAFF. DNA of the CDR3: TGTGCCAGCAGTCTCGCAGGGACAGTCTACACTGAAGCTTTCTTT.

This chain uses TRBV5-1 with TRBJ2-3; a weak D match, TRBD1 (6 bases). There are 16 residues in the CDR3. Looked up from germline, CDR1 is SGHRS and CDR2 is YFSETQ. Trimming left V 0 bases short and J 0 bases short, with 11 bases between. The CDR3 reads CASSLGPGQSTDTQYF. The CDR3 DNA reads TGCGCCAGCAGCTTGGGGCCAGGACAGAGCACAGATACGCAGTATTTT. The full variable domain, rest sourced from reference TRBV5-1 and TRBJ2-3, is KAGVTQTPRYLIKTRGQQVTLSCSPISGHRSVSWYQQTPGQGLQFLFEYFSETQRNKGNFPGRFSGRQFSNSRSEMNVSTLELGDSALYLCASSLGPGQSTDTQYFGPGTRLTVL.

This rearrangement joins TRBV6-1 to TRBJ2-7; 9 bases agree with TRBD1. The CDR3 runs to 15 residues. Germline assignment: CDR1 MNHNS and CDR2 SASEGT. Trimming took 2 bases from V and 5 from J; bases not matched to a gene: 7. The CDR3 DNA reads as TGTGCCAGCAGTGAACCCGGGACAGGGTTCAACGAGCAGTACTTC. Translating it yields CASSEPGTGFNEQYF.

This clone was picked up a small number of times. The chain couples TRBV2 to TRBJ1-1, with no clear D. V lost 6 bases, J lost 8 bases, and 7 bases lay in between. The CDR3 length is 10 residues. Germline V gene sequence: CDR1 SNHLY, CDR2 FYNNEI. CDR3 sequence: CASRFGEAFF. CDR3 DNA: TGTGCCAGCAGATTCGGGGAAGCTTTCTTT.

A note on this clone: At the DNA level, this CDR3 is encoded by other sequences in the same sample as well. The chain joins TRBV12-3 or TRBV12-4 to TRBJ1-5; D is uncertain. The CDR3 extends over 13 amino acids. The germline V and J ends were trimmed by 4 bases and 2 bases, with 6 bases remaining between them. CDR3 DNA sequence: TGTGCCAGCAGTTACGGGGGCAATCAGCCCCAGCATTTT. Translating gives CASSYGGNQPQHF.

CDR3: CASSPEGGNTIYF. CDR3 nucleotide sequence: TGCGCCAGCAGCCCGGAGGGTGGAAACACCATATATTTT. This chain connects TRBV5-1 to TRBJ1-3; no firm D call. The CDR3 runs 13 residues. Germline V CDR1 and CDR2: SGHRS, YFSETQ. Trimming took 4 bases from V and 3 from J, leaving 8 bases between them.

V and J are TRBV7-8 and TRBJ1-6, with TRBD1 identical over 7 bases. The J segment lost 10 bases and the V segment lost 7 bases, leaving 7 bases of the junction unmatched. Germline values: CDR1 SGHVS, CDR2 FQNEAQ. The CDR3 is 13 residues long. In nucleotides, the CDR3 is TGTGCCAGCAAGACAGGGATCAGGTCACCCCTCCACTTT. The encoded protein is CASKTGIRSPLHF.

A single count supports this clone. In DNA, the CDR3 is TGTGCCAGCAGTGAAGGGGGAGGTGTTGGCTACACCTTC. Protein: CASSEGGGVGYTF. The chain carries TRBV6-1 and TRBJ1-2; D gene uncertain. CDR3 length: 13 residues. The V and J ends lost 1 base and 7 bases respectively, with 10 bases between them. Germline CDR1 MNHNS, CDR2 SASEGT.

V and J are TRBV4-1 and TRBJ2-7; perhaps TRBD1 as D (5 bases). The V and J ends lost 1 base and 3 bases respectively, with 13 bases between them. Per the germline V gene, CDR1 is MGHRA and CDR2 is YSYEKL. There are 15 residues in the CDR3. In DNA form, the CDR3 reads TGCGCCAGCAGCCAAGCGGATCAGGGTCACTACGAGCAGTACTTC. It translates to CASSQADQGHYEQYF.